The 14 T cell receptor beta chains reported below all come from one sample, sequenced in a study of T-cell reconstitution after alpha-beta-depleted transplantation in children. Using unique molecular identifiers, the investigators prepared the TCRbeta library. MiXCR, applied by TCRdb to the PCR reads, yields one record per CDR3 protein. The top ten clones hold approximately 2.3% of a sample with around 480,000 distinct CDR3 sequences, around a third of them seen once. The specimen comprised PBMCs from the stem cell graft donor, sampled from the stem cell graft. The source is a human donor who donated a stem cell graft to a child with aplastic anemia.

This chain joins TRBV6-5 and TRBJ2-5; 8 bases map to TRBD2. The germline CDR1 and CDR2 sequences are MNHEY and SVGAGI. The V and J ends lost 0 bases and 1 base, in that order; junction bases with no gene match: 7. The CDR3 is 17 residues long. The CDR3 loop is CASSYSPRSGVQETQYF. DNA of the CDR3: TGTGCCAGCAGTTACTCGCCTCGTAGCGGGGTCCAAGAGACCCAGTACTTC.

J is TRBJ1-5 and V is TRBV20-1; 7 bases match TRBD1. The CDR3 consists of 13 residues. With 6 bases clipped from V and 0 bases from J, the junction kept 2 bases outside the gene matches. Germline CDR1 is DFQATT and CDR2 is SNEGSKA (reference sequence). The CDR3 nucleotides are TGCAGTGCCTGGGACAGTAGCAATCAGCCCCAGCATTTT. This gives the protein CSAWDSSNQPQHF.

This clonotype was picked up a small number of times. CDR3 region: CASSEPSWGISNQPQHF. CDR3 DNA: TGTGCCAGCAGTGAACCGTCGTGGGGTATCAGCAATCAGCCCCAGCATTTT. The chain uses TRBV6-1 and TRBJ1-5; no firm D call. Germline V gene lookup returns CDR1 MNHNS and CDR2 SASEGT. CDR3 size: 17 residues. V gave up 2 bases and J gave up 1 base, with 15 bases separating them.

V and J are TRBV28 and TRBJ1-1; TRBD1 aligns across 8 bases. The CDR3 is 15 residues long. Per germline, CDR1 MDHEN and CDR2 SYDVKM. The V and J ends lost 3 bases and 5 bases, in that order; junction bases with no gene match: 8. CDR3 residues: CASSFLDREGTEAFF. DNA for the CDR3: TGTGCCAGCAGTTTCCTGGACAGGGAAGGGACTGAAGCTTTCTTT.

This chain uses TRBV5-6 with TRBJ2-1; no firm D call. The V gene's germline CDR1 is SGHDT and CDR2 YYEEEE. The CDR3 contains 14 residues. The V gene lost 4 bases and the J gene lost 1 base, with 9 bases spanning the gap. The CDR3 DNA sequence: TGTGCCAGCAGCAAGGGATGGTCCTACAATGAGCAGTTCTTC. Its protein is CASSKGWSYNEQFF.

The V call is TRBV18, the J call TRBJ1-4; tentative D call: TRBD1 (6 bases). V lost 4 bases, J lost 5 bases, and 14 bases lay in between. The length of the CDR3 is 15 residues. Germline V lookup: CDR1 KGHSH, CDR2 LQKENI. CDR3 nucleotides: TGTGCCAGCTCACGAAGACAGGCAGAAAATGAAAAACTGTTTTTT. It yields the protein CASSRRQAENEKLFF.

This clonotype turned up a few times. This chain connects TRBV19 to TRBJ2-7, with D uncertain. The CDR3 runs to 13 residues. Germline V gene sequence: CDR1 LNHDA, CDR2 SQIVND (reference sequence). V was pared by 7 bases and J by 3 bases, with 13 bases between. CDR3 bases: TGTGCCAGTAAGGCGGACGGGTTCTACGAGCAGTACTTC. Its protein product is CASKADGFYEQYF.

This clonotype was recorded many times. The CDR3: CSARDGDRDYEQYF. As DNA, the CDR3 is TGCAGTGCTAGAGATGGGGACCGCGACTACGAGCAGTACTTC. The chain carries TRBV20-1 and TRBJ2-7; D assignment may be TRBD1 or TRBD2 (5 bases each). The CDR3 extends over 14 amino acids. Trimming pared 0 bases from V and 3 bases from J, leaving 12 bases between. Per the germline V gene, CDR1 is DFQATT and CDR2 is SNEGSKA (reference sequence).

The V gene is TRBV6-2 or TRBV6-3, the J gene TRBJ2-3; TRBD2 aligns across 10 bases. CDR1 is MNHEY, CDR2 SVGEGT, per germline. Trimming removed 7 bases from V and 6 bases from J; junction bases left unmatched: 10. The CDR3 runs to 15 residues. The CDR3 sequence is CASKPGLAAKDTQYF. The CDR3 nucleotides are TGTGCCAGCAAGCCCGGACTAGCGGCCAAGGATACGCAGTATTTT.

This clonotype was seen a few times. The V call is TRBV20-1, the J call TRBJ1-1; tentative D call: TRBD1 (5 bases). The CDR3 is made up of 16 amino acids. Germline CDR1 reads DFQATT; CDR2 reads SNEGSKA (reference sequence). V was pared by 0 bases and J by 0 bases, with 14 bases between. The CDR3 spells CSARDGGGIMNTEAFF. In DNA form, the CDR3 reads TGCAGTGCTAGAGATGGGGGGGGGATTATGAACACTGAAGCTTTCTTT.

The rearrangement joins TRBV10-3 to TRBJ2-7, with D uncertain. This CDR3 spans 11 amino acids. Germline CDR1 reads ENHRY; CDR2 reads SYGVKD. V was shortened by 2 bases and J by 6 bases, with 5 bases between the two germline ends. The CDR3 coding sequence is TGTGCCATCAGTGAGATGGGCGAGCAGTACTTC. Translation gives CAISEMGEQYF.

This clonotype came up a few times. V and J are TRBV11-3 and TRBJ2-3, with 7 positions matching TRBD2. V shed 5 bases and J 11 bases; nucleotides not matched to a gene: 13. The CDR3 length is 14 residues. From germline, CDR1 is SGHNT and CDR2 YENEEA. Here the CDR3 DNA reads TGTGCCAGCAGCCCGAGGGACTATCAAGTAGGGCAGTATTTT. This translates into CASSPRDYQVGQYF.

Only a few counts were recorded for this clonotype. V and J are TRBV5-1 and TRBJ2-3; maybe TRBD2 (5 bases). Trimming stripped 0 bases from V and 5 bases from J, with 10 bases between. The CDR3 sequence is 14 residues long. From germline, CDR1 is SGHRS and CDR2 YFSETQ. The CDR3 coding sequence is TGCGCCAGCAGCTTGGCGGGAAGAGAAGATACGCAGTATTTT. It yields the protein CASSLAGREDTQYF.

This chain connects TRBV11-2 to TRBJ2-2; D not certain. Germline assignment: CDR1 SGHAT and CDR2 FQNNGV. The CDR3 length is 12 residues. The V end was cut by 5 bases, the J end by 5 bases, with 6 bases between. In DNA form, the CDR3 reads TGTGCCAGCAGCGCCGGAACCGGGGAGCTGTTTTTT. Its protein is CASSAGTGELFF.